This T cell receptor (beta chain) is from a study of Graves' ophthalmopathy and Graves' hyperthyroidism. Regarding the study as a whole: Blood also contained most of the expanded thyroid clonotypes above 0.001 frequency.

From RNA, the CDR3 regions of TCR beta chains were amplified and sequenced. Following a first-round RT-PCR that used HTBI primers, a second-round multiplex PCR was carried out. In TCRdb, the multiplex PCR reads were re-called with MiXCR into one record per CDR3 protein. The sample carries a few hundred thousand distinct CDR3 sequences, less than 20% recorded once. Diagnosis used clinical symptoms, serum thyroxine, TRAb, thyroid ultrasound and orbital computed tomography. From fresh peripheral blood, roughly 10 ml in volume, the PBMCs were obtained. This clonotype came up many times. Its target is not known. The sequenced sample consisted of peripheral blood. The source of this sequence is a woman between 18 and 29 years old with stable Graves' hyperthyroidism.

Here the CDR3 DNA reads TGTGCCAGCTCACCAAGAGCGGGGATGGCCCCCTACGAGCAGTACTTC. The encoded protein is CASSPRAGMAPYEQYF. The V call is TRBV18, the J call TRBJ2-7, with 7 bases lining up with TRBD2. In germline, CDR1 is KGHSH, CDR2 LQKENI. V trimming: 2 bases; J trimming: 2 bases; junction bases outside the gene matches: 9. The CDR3 is made up of 16 amino acids.